This TCR beta chain was identified during a study of neurological immune-mediated disorders. This clonotype showed up many times. Germline-derived CDR1 and CDR2 are DFQATT and SNEGSKA (reference sequence). The CDR3 is 13 residues long. J lost 6 bases, V lost 3 bases, and 5 bases had no gene match. A single record per CDR3 protein comes from TCRdb applying MiXCR to the 5' RACE reads. The data contain fewer than 30,000 distinct CDR3 sequences, 6.7% of them singletons. The specimen was PBMCs. The clonotype was recovered from a woman between 35 and 50 years old in good health. J is TRBJ2-5 and V is TRBV20-1; 9 bases agree with TRBD2. The CDR3 sequence is CSARGLATKTQYF. DNA of the CDR3: TGCAGTGCTAGGGGACTAGCAACGAAGACCCAGTACTTC.